The source of this T cell receptor beta chain is a study of blood T cell repertoires in COVID-19 (dated by TCRdb to about 2020). A note on the overall study: Samples from collaborators originated in the United States, Italy and Spain and spanned both the acute and convalescent phases of COVID-19. The sample metadata nearly always contained a de-identified subject ID, COVID-19 status, age in years and sex. The prospective study material was composed of cDNA or gDNA derived from T cells, B-cell-depleted T cells, or PBMCs. Subjects who had been exposed to COVID-19, were actively infected with it, or had recovered from it provided the deeply sampled blood TCRbeta repertoires that made up the dataset. The samples were drawn from the first 160 participants of the ongoing ImmuneRACE study and from 1,200 or so subjects provided by 6 global collaborators. Where HLA class I and class II types were available, the types were taken from metadata supplied by the sample provider, not from assay-based typing. The repertoires were released in a freely available public database meant as a resource for research on the immune response to SARS-CoV-2.

Enrolling through a virtual design, the prospective study's participants ranged in age from about 18 to 89 years and lived across 20 to 30 United States geographic areas. Cohort assignment in the prospective study relied on participant-reported clinical history from a screening survey and a study questionnaire. For ImmuneRACE Cohort 3, a participant was defined as recovered based on two consecutive negative NP/OP PCR tests, clearance by a healthcare professional, or resolution of symptoms. Each participant in the prospective study had whole blood, serum and a nasopharyngeal or oropharyngeal swab collected by mobile phlebotomists. Participants in the prospective study had the option to provide additional blood draws and questionnaires over a roughly 2-month period. Blood samples from the prospective study were shipped frozen or at room temperature prior to DNA extraction. Notes on this clone: The clone's antigen remains unknown. No much larger clone is present one base from it, and per-base qualities are unavailable.

The immunoSEQ Assay, a bias-controlled multiplex PCR, was used to amplify TCRbeta CDR3 regions from genomic DNA. Turning to the authors' computational methods: Nucleated cell counts per sample were estimated from amplification of reference gene primers within the assay. To quantify the absolute abundance of each unique TCRbeta CDR3 rearrangement, sequence reads were collapsed and filtered. Productive Simpson clonality was computed per sample as the square root of Simpson's diversity index over productive rearrangements. The clones in this table, taken by TCRdb from immuneACCESS, are in-frame only. Not every clone is retained; where verified, under half of the shortfall comes from an unresolved V gene, and the cause of the rest is unknown. V, J and clone size are taken as reported in that table, and D and trimming were inferred from the DNA itself. The table for this sample lists about 160,000 clones; roughly 83% of them were counted only once. Jointly, the top ten make up 4.4% of the sample.

General study outcomes and caveats: How much clinical and demographic metadata was included differed by source and by participant, and the metadata was provided uncurated.

The source of this sequence is a woman aged 50 to 60 who had recovered from COVID-19. The specimen sequenced was PBMCs or T cells enriched from blood (not recorded which).

The nucleotide sequence reads TGTGCCAGTCGCCAGAACTATGGCTACACCTTC. Its protein reads: CASRQNYGYTF. The chain is assembled from TRBV19 and TRBJ1-2; the D gene is unclear. V is pared back by 8 bases and J by 2 bases, with 6 bases lying between the germline termini. The germline V gene (reference sequence) yields LNHDA for CDR1 and SQIVND for CDR2. Inclusive of the bounding cysteine and phenylalanine, the CDR3 is 11 residues long. This entry keeps only the CDR3 DNA: 33 bases, framed from base 1.